Below are 22 T cell receptor beta chains sequenced from a single sample in a study of blood T cell repertoires in COVID-19. Using immunoSEQ multiplex PCR, the repertoire was profiled, and TCRdb retains in-frame clones only, with some absent. The sample consists of roughly 250,000 clones, around 87% of them appearing once. Sequencing was performed on PBMCs or T cells enriched from blood (not recorded which). The receptors were gathered from a woman aged 35 to 49 with acute COVID-19.

This clone was detected only once. The chain links TRBV27 to TRBJ2-2, with D perhaps matching TRBD2 (5 bases). The CDR3 is 15 amino acids. Germline values: CDR1 MNHEY, CDR2 SMNVEV (reference sequence). Trimming left V 3 bases short and J 7 bases short, with 15 bases between. The CDR3 sequence: CASSFGPSPGGELFF. The CDR3 bases are TGTGCCAGCAGTTTTGGGCCTAGCCCAGGCGGGGAGCTGTTTTTT.

The V gene is TRBV15, the J gene TRBJ1-5, with D unresolved. V shed 0 bases and J shed 6 bases, with 12 bases lying between them. Germline CDR1 LNHNV, CDR2 YYDKDF (reference sequence). The CDR3 sequence is 15 residues long. The CDR3 bases are TGTGCCACCAGCAGAGATATAGGCCCAGGTCAGCCCCAGCATTTT. The encoded protein is CATSRDIGPGQPQHF.

CDR3 amino acids: CASSPWGRNNEQFF. CDR3 nucleotides: TGTGCCAGCAGCCCCTGGGGGAGGAACAATGAGCAGTTCTTC. The chain couples TRBV9 to TRBJ2-1, with D possibly matching TRBD2 (6 bases). The CDR3 length is 14 residues. Germline V CDR1 and CDR2: SGDLS, YYNGEE. The V end lost 4 bases, the J end lost 5 bases, and 13 bases lay between the germline ends.

CDR3 nucleotide sequence: TGTGCCATCAACGGACAGGGGGCCAGGGATGAGCAGTTCTTC. Protein product: CAINGQGARDEQFF. V usage is TRBV10-3 and J usage is TRBJ2-1, with 11 bases matching TRBD1. V was clipped by 7 bases and J by 8 bases; unmatched bases: 7. CDR3 size: 14 residues. Germline V gene data show CDR1 as ENHRY and CDR2 as SYGVKD.

This chain links TRBV30 with TRBJ2-3; TRBD2 matches at 9 bases. V lost 0 bases, J lost 5 bases, and 9 bases stayed unmatched. The CDR3 loop spans 16 amino acids. Germline V gene lookup returns CDR1 GTSNPN and CDR2 SVGIG (reference sequence). Here the CDR3 reads CAWSVEGSGSLDTQYF. The CDR3 DNA is TGTGCCTGGAGTGTAGAAGGTAGCGGGAGCCTAGATACGCAGTATTTT.

CDR3 sequence reads: CASSVDRGKTQYF. The DNA for the CDR3 is TGTGCCAGCAGCGTTGACAGGGGGAAGACCCAGTACTTC. The chain carries TRBV5-4 and TRBJ2-5; 9 positions agree with TRBD1. This CDR3 is built from 13 residues. Losses at the gene ends were 4 bases for V and 6 bases for J; bases not matched to a gene: 4. Germline V CDR1 and CDR2: SGHNT, YYREEE (reference sequence).

The V and J genes are TRBV19 and TRBJ1-6; the match to TRBD1 covers 7 bases. Trimming took 6 bases from V and 5 from J; bases not matched to a gene: 13. The germline V gene has CDR1 LNHDA and CDR2 SQIVND (reference sequence). CDR3 length equals 17 residues. For the CDR3, the DNA is TGTGCCAGTAGAAAAAACGCCGGGACAGCTAATAATTCACCCCTCCACTTT. It translates to CASRKNAGTANNSPLHF.

This chain joins TRBV5-4 and TRBJ2-7; 10 bases are a match to TRBD2. Germline V gene sequence: CDR1 SGHNT, CDR2 YYREEE (reference sequence). This CDR3 is 18 amino acids long. Germline trimming cut 3 bases from V and 0 bases from J; bases unmatched to any gene: 12. The CDR3 DNA is TGTGCCAGCAGCTCCGGGACTAGCGTATCTCAGAGCTCCTACGAGCAGTACTTC. Translated: CASSSGTSVSQSSYEQYF.

The rearrangement uses TRBV7-6 and TRBJ1-3, with D perhaps matching TRBD1 (5 bases). Trimming removed 5 bases from V and 7 bases from J, with 18 bases in between. The CDR3 is made up of 15 amino acids. The V gene's germline CDR1 is SGHVS and CDR2 FNYEAQ. The CDR3, as DNA: TGTGCCAGCAGCCCCCGAGGGGCAGGGAGGAACACCATATATTTT. It yields the protein CASSPRGAGRNTIYF.

The sample holds one count of this clone. This rearrangement joins TRBV27 to TRBJ1-2; TRBD1 agrees at 12 bases. CDR3 length: 16 amino acids. Germline V lookup: CDR1 MNHEY, CDR2 SMNVEV (reference sequence). Trimming removed 6 bases from V and 5 bases from J; junction bases left unmatched: 10. CDR3 DNA sequence: TGTGCCAGCAGAGGGTTGGGACAGGGGGCGCGATATGGCTACACCTTC. It encodes CASRGLGQGARYGYTF.

V usage is TRBV2 and J usage is TRBJ2-3; 10 positions match TRBD2. J gave up 4 bases and V 6 bases, and 10 bases lay outside the gene matches. Germline V gives CDR1 SNHLY, CDR2 FYNNEI. The CDR3 is 16 amino acids. CDR3 sequence reads: CASRKEGGTSADTQYF. Written as DNA, the CDR3 is TGTGCCAGCAGGAAAGAAGGGGGGACTAGCGCAGATACGCAGTATTTT.

The genes are TRBV7-3 and TRBJ2-3; TRBD2 matches 14 bases. The length of the CDR3 is 18 residues. V shed 4 bases and J 2 bases; nucleotides not matched to a gene: 8. CDR1 is SGHTA, CDR2 FQGTGA, per germline. The CDR3 is CASSSNGTSGRPTDTQYF. DNA for the CDR3: TGTGCCAGCAGCTCGAATGGGACTAGCGGGAGACCCACAGATACGCAGTATTTT.

The genes are TRBV11-2 and TRBJ2-3; no definite D call. V lost 2 bases and J 4 bases, leaving 4 bases between the germline ends. Germline V gene lookup returns CDR1 SGHAT and CDR2 FQNNGV. The CDR3 extends over 12 amino acids. CDR3 sequence reads: CASSLIADTQYF. CDR3 DNA sequence: TGTGCCAGCAGCTTAATAGCAGATACGCAGTATTTT. The full variable domain, completed using reference TRBV11-2 and TRBJ2-3, is EAGVAQSPRYKIIEKRQSVAFWCNPISGHATLYWYQQILGQGPKLLIQFQNNGVVDDSQLPKDRFSAERLKGVDSTLKIQPAKLEDSAVYLCASSLIADTQYFGPGTRLTVL.

The chain uses TRBV10-3 and TRBJ1-1; D is perhaps TRBD1 (6 bases). Germline V lookup: CDR1 ENHRY, CDR2 SYGVKD. The V gene lost 2 bases and the J gene lost 0 bases, with 10 bases spanning the gap. The CDR3 runs to 15 residues. Here the CDR3 reads CAISEHGDMNTEAFF. DNA for the CDR3: TGTGCCATCAGTGAGCACGGGGACATGAACACTGAAGCTTTCTTT.

This chain connects TRBV4-1 to TRBJ2-3, with TRBD2 matching over 9 bases. Per germline, CDR1 MGHRA and CDR2 YSYEKL. The CDR3 is 18 amino acids. Trimming took 0 bases from V and 0 from J; bases not matched to a gene: 7. The CDR3, as DNA: TGCGCCAGCAGCCAAGATGGGCTAGCGGGGTCTAGCACAGATACGCAGTATTTT. As protein: CASSQDGLAGSSTDTQYF.

V usage is TRBV10-3 and J usage is TRBJ2-7; 9 bases line up with TRBD1. V lost 6 bases and J lost 3; bases outside the gene matches: 6. Germline V lookup: CDR1 ENHRY, CDR2 SYGVKD. The CDR3 has 14 residues. The DNA of the CDR3 is TGTGCCATCAGGCCCGGGACAGGGAACTACGAGCAGTACTTC. It is translated as CAIRPGTGNYEQYF.

The chain combines TRBV11-2 with TRBJ2-1; D unresolved. V lost 5 bases and J 0 bases, leaving 17 bases between the germline ends. Germline V gene lookup returns CDR1 SGHAT and CDR2 FQNNGV. The CDR3 runs 17 residues. CDR3: CASSPRPPSSSYNEQFF. Here the CDR3 DNA reads TGTGCCAGCAGCCCTAGGCCACCTAGTAGCTCCTACAATGAGCAGTTCTTC.

This chain links TRBV10-3 with TRBJ1-5, with TRBD1 as a possible D gene (6 bases). This CDR3 spans 14 amino acids. CDR1 is ENHRY and CDR2 is SYGVKD in the germline V gene. V lost 4 bases, J lost 7 bases, and 14 bases lay in between. CDR3 nucleotide sequence: TGTGCCATCAGTGTAGAGGGAGGGGGACAGCCCCAGCATTTT. It codes for CAISVEGGGQPQHF.

The chain carries TRBV24-1 and TRBJ1-2, with 7 nucleotides matching TRBD1. V was pared by 9 bases and J by 5 bases, with 5 bases of the junction left unmatched. The CDR3 length is 12 residues. Per the germline V gene, CDR1 is KGHDR and CDR2 is SFDVKD. The CDR3 DNA follows: TGTGCCACCCAGGGACAGAGTTATGGCTACACCTTC. It is translated as CATQGQSYGYTF.

J is TRBJ2-6 and V is TRBV7-8, with a possible D match to TRBD1 (6 bases). The CDR3 loop spans 16 amino acids. V lost 5 bases and J lost 0, with 11 bases in between. Germline V gives CDR1 SGHVS, CDR2 FQNEAQ. CDR3 in amino acids: CASSHRDLSGANVLTF. The CDR3 nucleotides are TGTGCCAGCAGCCACAGGGATCTCTCTGGGGCCAACGTCCTGACTTTC.

J is TRBJ2-1 and V is TRBV7-9, with a tentative D call TRBD2 (6 bases). The CDR3 extends over 15 amino acids. The germline CDR1 and CDR2 sequences are SEHNR and FQNEAQ (reference sequence). Deletions cut 3 bases from V and 2 bases from J, with 11 bases between. The chain's CDR3 is CASSFGGLTYNEQFF. The CDR3 region has the DNA TGTGCCAGCAGCTTTGGGGGACTGACCTACAATGAGCAGTTCTTC.

The chain carries TRBV9 and TRBJ2-3; 7 nucleotides match TRBD2. The germline CDR1 and CDR2 sequences are SGDLS and YYNGEE. V lost 3 bases to trimming and J lost 6 bases; unmatched junction nucleotides: 4. This CDR3 has 13 amino acids. CDR3 sequence: CASSARRGDTQYF. As DNA, the CDR3 is TGTGCCAGCAGCGCCAGGCGGGGGGATACGCAGTATTTT.